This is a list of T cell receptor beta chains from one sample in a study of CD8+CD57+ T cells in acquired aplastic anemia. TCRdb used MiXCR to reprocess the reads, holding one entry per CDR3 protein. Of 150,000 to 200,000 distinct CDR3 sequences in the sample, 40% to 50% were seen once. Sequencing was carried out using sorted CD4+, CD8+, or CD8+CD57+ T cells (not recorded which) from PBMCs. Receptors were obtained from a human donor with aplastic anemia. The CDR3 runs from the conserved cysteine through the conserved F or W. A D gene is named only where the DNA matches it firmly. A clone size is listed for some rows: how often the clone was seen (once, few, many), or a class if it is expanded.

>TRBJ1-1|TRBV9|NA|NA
CASSVGRGAGNTEAFF
TGTGCCAGCAGCGTAGGACGAGGGGCGGGGAACACTGAAGCTTTCTTT
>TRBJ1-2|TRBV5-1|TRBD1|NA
CASSSTGLLPYGYTF
TGCGCCAGCAGCTCGACAGGGTTACTTCCCTATGGCTACACCTTC
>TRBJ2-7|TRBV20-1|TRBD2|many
CSARDSRTRDEQYF
TGCAGTGCTAGAGATTCTAGGACTAGGGACGAGCAGTACTTC
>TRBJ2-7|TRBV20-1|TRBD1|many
CSANDRGLTYEQYF
TGCAGTGCTAATGACAGGGGGCTAACCTACGAGCAGTACTTC
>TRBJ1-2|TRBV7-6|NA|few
CASSLKGSGYTF
TGTGCCAGCAGCTTAAAGGGATCTGGCTACACCTTC
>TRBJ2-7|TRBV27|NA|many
CASSPLPGTTYEQYF
TGTGCCAGCAGTCCTCTACCTGGGACAACCTACGAGCAGTACTTC
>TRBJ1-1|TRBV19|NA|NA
CASNFWAANTEAFF
TGTGCCAGCAATTTTTGGGCGGCGAACACTGAAGCTTTCTTT
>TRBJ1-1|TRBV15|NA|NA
CATSEQCNTEAFF
TGTGCCACCAGCGAACAGTGTAACACTGAAGCTTTCTTT
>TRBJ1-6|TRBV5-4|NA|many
CASSLGGASNSPLHF
TGTGCCAGCAGCTTGGGGGGCGCGTCAAATTCACCCCTCCACTTT
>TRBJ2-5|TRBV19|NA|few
CASSIGDSQETQYF
TGTGCCAGTAGTATTGGCGATTCACAAGAGACCCAGTACTTC
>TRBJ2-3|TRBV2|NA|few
CASPDRSPDTQYF
TGTGCCAGCCCTGACAGGAGCCCAGATACGCAGTATTTT
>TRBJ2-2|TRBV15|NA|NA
CATSPGTRVGELFF
TGTGCCACCAGCCCCGGGACAAGGGTCGGGGAGCTGTTTTTT
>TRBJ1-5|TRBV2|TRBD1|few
CASSPRGGLGNQPQHF
TGTGCCAGCTCACCAAGAGGGGGCTTGGGCAATCAGCCCCAGCATTTT
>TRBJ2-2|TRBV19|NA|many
CASSGTGELFF
TGTGCCAGTAGCGGAACCGGGGAGCTGTTTTTT
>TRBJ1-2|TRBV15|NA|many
CATSRGTQDYNYGYTF
TGTGCCACCAGCAGGGGGACACAGGATTATAACTATGGCTACACCTTC
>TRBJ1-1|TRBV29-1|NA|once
CSVEVGGTEAFF
TGCAGCGTTGAAGTGGGAGGCACTGAAGCTTTCTTT
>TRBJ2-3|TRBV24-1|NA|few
CATSDRPPYTDTQYF
TGTGCCACCAGTGACCGTCCCCCATACACAGATACGCAGTATTTT
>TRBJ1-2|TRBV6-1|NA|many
CASSSRDNYGYTF
TGTGCCAGCAGTTCCAGGGATAACTATGGCTACACCTTC
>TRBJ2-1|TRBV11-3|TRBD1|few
CASSLTGTGSYEQFF
TGTGCCAGCAGCCTAACCGGGACAGGGTCGTATGAGCAGTTCTTC
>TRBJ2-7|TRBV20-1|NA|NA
CSAQRTGTYEQYF
TGCAGTGCCCAGCGGACGGGTACCTACGAGCAGTACTTC
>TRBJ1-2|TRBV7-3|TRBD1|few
CASSLNSGTGERYGYTF
TGTGCCAGCAGCCTAAATAGTGGGACAGGAGAGCGCTATGGCTACACCTTC
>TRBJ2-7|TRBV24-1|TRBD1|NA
CATSDPRDRGSYEQYF
TGCGCCACCAGTGACCCTCGGGACAGGGGGTCCTACGAGCAGTACTTC
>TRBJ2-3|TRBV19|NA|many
CASSIGILSDTQYF
TGTGCCAGTAGTATAGGAATCTTATCAGATACGCAGTATTTT
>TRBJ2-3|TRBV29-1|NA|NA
CSVEGVSSGPGTDTQYF
TGCAGCGTTGAAGGAGTCTCCAGCGGCCCCGGCACAGATACGCAGTATTTT
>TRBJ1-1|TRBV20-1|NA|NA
CSARDSRGEAFF
TGCAGTGCTAGAGATTCTAGAGGAGAAGCTTTCTTT
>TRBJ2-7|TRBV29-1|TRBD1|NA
CSARQGAGNEQYF
TGCAGCGCTAGACAGGGGGCGGGAAACGAGCAGTACTTC
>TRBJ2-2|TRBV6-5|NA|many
CASSYPNTGELFF
TGTGCCAGCAGTTACCCAAACACCGGGGAGCTGTTTTTT
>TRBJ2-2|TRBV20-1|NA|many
CSARDLGKTGELFF
TGCAGTGCTAGAGATCTGGGGAAAACCGGGGAGCTGTTTTTT
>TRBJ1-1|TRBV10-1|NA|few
CASSESRMGNTEAFF
TGCGCCAGCAGTGAGTCCAGAATGGGAAACACTGAAGCTTTCTTT
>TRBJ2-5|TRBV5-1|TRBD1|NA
CASSQYTGQEIETQYF
TGCGCCAGCAGCCAGTACACGGGACAGGAGATAGAGACCCAGTACTTC
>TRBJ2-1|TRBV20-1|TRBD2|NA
CSAGGERENEQFF
TGCAGTGCTGGGGGGGAGAGGGAGAATGAGCAGTTCTTC
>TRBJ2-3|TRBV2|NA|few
CASRQGILTDTQYF
TGTGCCAGCAGACAGGGAATTTTAACAGATACGCAGTATTTT
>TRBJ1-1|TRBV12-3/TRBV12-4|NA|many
CASRDLTVRWGRRSEAFF
TGTGCCAGCAGAGACCTAACAGTTCGATGGGGGCGGAGGTCTGAAGCTTTCTTT
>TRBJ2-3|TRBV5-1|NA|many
CASSKGDQDTQYF
TGCGCCAGCTCGAAGGGAGACCAGGATACGCAGTATTTT
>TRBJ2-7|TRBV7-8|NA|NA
CASSPLGKEQYF
TGTGCCAGCAGCCCCCTGGGGAAGGAGCAGTACTTC
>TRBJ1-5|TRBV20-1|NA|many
CSARENLPYSNQPQHF
TGCAGTGCTAGAGAGAATCTCCCGTATAGCAATCAGCCCCAGCATTTT
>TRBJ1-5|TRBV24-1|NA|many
CATSDLNQPQHF
TGTGCCACCAGTGACCTGAATCAGCCCCAGCATTTT
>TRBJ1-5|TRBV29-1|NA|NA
CSVAQGNSNQPQHF
TGCAGCGTCGCCCAGGGGAACAGCAATCAGCCCCAGCATTTT
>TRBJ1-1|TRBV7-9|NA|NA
CASSFQLEAFF
TGTGCCAGCAGCTTTCAGTTGGAAGCTTTCTTT
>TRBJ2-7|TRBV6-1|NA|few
CASNLAHFYEQYF
TGTGCCAGTAATCTTGCGCACTTCTACGAGCAGTACTTC
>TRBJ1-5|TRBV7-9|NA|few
CASSLSSNQPQHF
TGTGCCAGCAGCTTGTCCAGCAATCAGCCCCAGCATTTT